Shown below are 14 T cell receptor beta chains from a single sample sequenced in a study of identical twins. One entry per CDR3 protein results from TCRdb running MiXCR on the 5' RACE reads. The data show 500,000 to 600,000 distinct CDR3 sequences, roughly a fifth seen once. These data are also associated with another study on T cells expressing NK-cell markers.

Sequencing used CD4+ T cells sorted from blood. The receptors here all came from a woman under 30 in good health.

Regarding this clonotype: This CDR3 is missing its conserved last phenylalanine or tryptophan, likely due to a read error. The chain couples TRBV7-3 to TRBJ2-3; a weak D match, TRBD1 (5 bases). CDR1 SGHTA and CDR2 FQGTGA come from the germline V gene. CDR3 length: 15 residues. V was pared by 5 bases and J by 0 bases, with 12 bases between. In nucleotides, the CDR3 is TGTGCCAGCAGCGAGACAGTAACTAGCACAGATACGCAGTATTCT. It codes for CASSETVTSTDTQYS.

The chain combines TRBV20-1 with TRBJ2-5, with D hard to call. CDR3 length: 12 amino acids. Trimming removed 3 bases from V and 1 base from J, with 6 bases in between. Germline V gives CDR1 DFQATT, CDR2 SNEGSKA (reference sequence). As DNA, the CDR3 is TGCAGTGCTAGGGTTATCCAAGAGACCCAGTACTTC. It encodes CSARVIQETQYF.

This clonotype was picked up a small number of times. The V call is TRBV7-8, the J call TRBJ2-1, with 9 bases fitting TRBD2. This CDR3 contains 16 residues. J lost 6 bases, V lost 1 base, and 7 bases had no gene match. Germline V CDR1 and CDR2: SGHVS, FQNEAQ. The DNA of the CDR3 is TGTGCCAGCAGCTTAGTTCCCCTAGCGGGGAGCAATGAGCAGTTCTTC. Its translation: CASSLVPLAGSNEQFF. Full variable domain (remainder filled in from reference TRBV7-8 and TRBJ2-1): GAGVSQSPRYKVAKRGQDVALRCDPISGHVSLFWYQQALGQGPEFLTYFQNEAQLDKSGLPSDRFFAERPEGSVSTLKIQRTQQEDSAVYLCASSLVPLAGSNEQFFGPGTRLTVL.

This clonotype occurred a few times. The chain has TRBV19 and TRBJ1-1; D might be TRBD1 (6 bases). Trimming stripped 11 bases from V and 8 bases from J, with 24 bases between. Germline V gives CDR1 LNHDA, CDR2 SQIVND (reference sequence). The CDR3 has 14 amino acids. CDR3 residues: CASLRPGAGPEAFF. In DNA form, the CDR3 reads TGTGCCTCTCTACGCCCAGGGGCCGGTCCCGAAGCTTTCTTT.

This clonotype was counted only a few times. The CDR3 here is CASSYEGFIYTF. For the CDR3, the DNA is TGCGCCAGCAGCTATGAAGGGTTTATCTACACCTTC. V usage is TRBV5-1 and J usage is TRBJ1-2; D unresolved. Germline assignment: CDR1 SGHRS and CDR2 YFSETQ. CDR3 length: 12 amino acids. Between the trimmed V and J ends, which lost 3 bases and 10 bases, there was a span of 13 bases.

This clonotype appeared a few times. The chain joins TRBV20-1 to TRBJ2-7, with a possible D match to TRBD2 (6 bases). This CDR3 has 14 amino acids. CDR1 and CDR2 from the germline V gene are DFQATT and SNEGSKA (reference sequence). Trimming shortened V by 6 bases and J by 3 bases, and 18 bases separated the two germline ends. Here the CDR3 DNA reads TGCAGTGCAGGGACTCAGACTACCGACTACGAGCAGTACTTC. Its protein is CSAGTQTTDYEQYF.

The table lists this clonotype with many counts. The chain recombines TRBV12-3 or TRBV12-4 with TRBJ2-7; TRBD1 agrees at 9 bases. CDR3 length: 15 residues. Trimming took 3 bases from V and 0 from J; bases not matched to a gene: 3. CDR3 bases: TGTGCCAGCAGTTTTGGGACAGGGCGCTCCTACGAGCAGTACTTC. This translates into CASSFGTGRSYEQYF.

This clonotype has only a few counts. The gene calls are TRBV12-3 or TRBV12-4 and TRBJ1-2; 7 bases map to TRBD1. The CDR3 spans 15 residues. Trimming cost V 6 bases and J 0 bases; bases outside gene matches: 7. The CDR3 nucleotides read TGTGCCAGCAGCCGGTCCGGGACAGCTAACTATGGCTACACCTTC. Protein: CASSRSGTANYGYTF.

This clonotype was observed a handful of times. The V call is TRBV10-3, the J call TRBJ1-5; 7 bases are a match to TRBD1. The germline gives CDR1 ENHRY, CDR2 SYGVKD. V shed 8 bases and J 9 bases; nucleotides not matched to a gene: 7. This CDR3 comprises 12 residues. The CDR3: CAIGDSLGPQHF. The DNA of the CDR3 is TGTGCCATCGGGGACAGTTTGGGGCCCCAGCATTTT.

The V and J genes are TRBV5-6 and TRBJ2-1; TRBD2 matches at 8 bases. This CDR3 is built from 15 residues. The V gene end was trimmed by 4 bases and the J gene end by 2 bases; junction bases not matched to a gene: 5. Germline V lookup: CDR1 SGHDT, CDR2 YYEEEE. The CDR3 loop reads CASSRGGVPYNEQFF. The CDR3 DNA follows: TGTGCCAGCAGCCGGGGGGGGGTCCCCTACAATGAGCAGTTCTTC.

The chain recombines TRBV18 with TRBJ2-3; D might be TRBD1 (6 bases). The CDR3 is 16 amino acids. V was pared by 3 bases and J by 4 bases, with 17 bases between. Germline CDR1 KGHSH, CDR2 LQKENI. The CDR3 is CASSPQQGLKSDTQYF. The CDR3 DNA is TGTGCCAGCTCACCCCAGCAGGGGCTCAAGTCAGATACGCAGTATTTT. Combining the CDR3 with reference TRBV18 and TRBJ2-3 gives the whole variable domain NAGVMQNPRHLVRRRGQEARLRCSPMKGHSHVYWYRQLPEEGLKFMVYLQKENIIDESGMPKERFSAEFPKEGPSILRIQQVVRGDSAAYFCASSPQQGLKSDTQYFGPGTRLTVL.

This clonotype was counted a few times. The gene calls are TRBV7-2 and TRBJ2-2, with D hard to call. Germline V CDR1 and CDR2: SGHTA, FQGNSA. The CDR3 spans 14 residues. The ends were cut back, 0 bases at V and 7 bases at J, with 9 bases in the middle. Written as DNA, the CDR3 is TGTGCCAGCAGCTTAGCGCGACAACACGGGGAGCTGTTTTTT. As protein: CASSLARQHGELFF.

The chain employs TRBV20-1 and TRBJ2-3, with D maybe TRBD1 (5 bases). The CDR3 totals 11 residues. Germline loops: CDR1 DFQATT, CDR2 SNEGSKA (reference sequence). The V and J ends lost 4 bases and 6 bases respectively, with 8 bases between them. CDR3 amino acids: CSATKGDTQYF. The CDR3, as DNA: TGCAGTGCTACGAAGGGGGATACGCAGTATTTT.

This clonotype was recorded a few times. This chain links TRBV20-1 with TRBJ2-5; TRBD2 matches 8 bases. The CDR3 runs to 15 residues. Germline V CDR1 and CDR2: DFQATT, SNEGSKA (reference sequence). V trimming: 1 base; J trimming: 2 bases; junction bases outside the gene matches: 6. Here the CDR3 DNA reads TGCAGTGCTAGAGTTGCGGGGGGAAGTCAAGAGACCCAGTACTTC. Encoded protein: CSARVAGGSQETQYF.